This TCR beta chain was identified during a study of cytomegalovirus exposure and HLA in healthy donors. In the study overall: A data release that came early held about 89 million unique TCRs from HLA-typed donors. Study-wide results and limits: Some V segments, TRBV6-2 and TRBV6-3 among them, were indistinguishable and were therefore excluded. Researchers reportedly found TCR beta sequences accurately predicted most subjects' HLA-A and HLA-B alleles.

This clone has just one count. Its specificity is not known. The PCR used 60 Vbeta and 13 Jbeta primers. Only in-frame clones appear in the TCRdb table, and some are missing; sequencing was by immunoSEQ multiplex PCR. The table lists about 250,000 clones, 80% to 90% of them singletons. Germline values: CDR1 LNHDA, CDR2 SQIVND (reference sequence). The CDR3 has 16 amino acids. The V gene end was trimmed by 6 bases and the J gene end by 9 bases; junction bases not matched to a gene: 14. The rearrangement links TRBV19 to TRBJ2-1, with 10 nucleotides matching TRBD2. The specimen sequenced was PBMCs. The receptor was isolated from a girl aged 2 to 10 in good health and CMV-seronegative. This CDR3 is CASSHLTSGIPPEQFF. CDR3 in DNA: TGTGCCAGTAGCCACCTTACTAGCGGGATCCCTCCTGAGCAGTTCTTC.